One and the same sample provided the 30 T cell receptor beta chains below, sequenced in a study of T cell responses to AZD1222 COVID-19 vaccine. The protocol was immunoSEQ multiplex PCR, while the TCRdb copy is restricted to in-frame clones and leaves out a portion. The table includes about 60,000 clones, approximately 82% detected once. Sequenced here: peripheral blood, sampled on day 0 of AZD1222 vaccination. These receptors were collected from an adult in good health.

CDR3 amino acids: CASSGGVDTGELFF. The CDR3 DNA reads TGTGCCAGCAGTGGGGGAGTCGACACCGGGGAGCTGTTTTTT. This sequence joins TRBV6-4 and TRBJ2-2, with a possible D match to TRBD2 (5 bases). Germline V gives CDR1 MRHNA, CDR2 SNTAGT. CDR3 length: 14 amino acids. Trimming took off 4 bases at V and 3 bases at J, with 9 bases between the two ends.

The chain has TRBV7-7 and TRBJ2-5; no firm D call. This CDR3 is 15 amino acids long. Germline lookup yields CDR1 SSHAT and CDR2 FNYEAQ (reference sequence). Trimming cost V 2 bases and J 0 bases, with 10 bases left between them. CDR3 bases: TGTGCCAGCAGCTTATCAACAGAGTACCAAGAGACCCAGTACTTC. Protein product: CASSLSTEYQETQYF.

The chain is built from TRBV7-2 and TRBJ2-4, with 7 bases that match TRBD1. The CDR3 is 14 residues long. The trim removed 5 bases at V and 4 bases at J, leaving 5 bases unmatched. Germline V lookup: CDR1 SGHTA, CDR2 FQGNSA. CDR3 nucleotide sequence: TGTGCCAGCAGCCCTCCGGGACAGAAAAACATTCAGTACTTC. Translated: CASSPPGQKNIQYF.

The genes are TRBV13 and TRBJ2-2; D gene ambiguous. This CDR3 comprises 14 residues. The germline V and J ends were trimmed by 1 base and 1 base, with 4 bases remaining between them. The germline CDR1 and CDR2 sequences are PRHDT and FYEKMQ (reference sequence). The CDR3 nucleotides are TGTGCCAGCAGCTTAGCCAGGAACACCGGGGAGCTGTTTTTT. This codes for CASSLARNTGELFF.

This clone was observed once. The V gene is TRBV28, the J gene TRBJ2-7, with a tentative D call TRBD1 (7 bases). There are 14 residues in the CDR3. With 6 bases removed from V and 2 bases from J, the gap between germline ends came to 14 bases. Germline V gene sequence: CDR1 MDHEN, CDR2 SYDVKM. In nucleotides, the CDR3 is TGTGCCAGCAGGCAGGGGGGATGGGCCTACGAGCAGTACTTC. It encodes CASRQGGWAYEQYF.

This clone was picked up a small number of times. DNA for the CDR3: TGTGCCAGCAGCCTGGCACGGATCATGAACACTGAAGCTTTCTTT. Protein sequence: CASSLARIMNTEAFF. The chain joins TRBV7-2 to TRBJ1-1; D remains ambiguous. The CDR3 consists of 15 residues. The germline V and J ends were trimmed by 5 bases and 0 bases, with 13 bases remaining between them. The germline CDR1 and CDR2 sequences are SGHTA and FQGNSA.

The chain uses TRBV5-1 and TRBJ1-1, with D unresolved. This CDR3 region has 14 residues. CDR1 SGHRS and CDR2 YFSETQ come from the germline V gene. With 1 base removed from V and 0 bases from J, the gap between germline ends came to 7 bases. CDR3 bases: TGCGCCAGCAGCTTGCACAAGCTGAACACTGAAGCTTTCTTT. Encoded protein: CASSLHKLNTEAFF.

The chain links TRBV4-2 to TRBJ2-1, with 11 bases matching TRBD2. The CDR3 consists of 17 residues. After removal of 3 bases from V and 0 bases from J, the junction contained 4 bases not matched to a gene. Germline V gene sequence: CDR1 LGHNA, CDR2 YNFKEQ. In DNA, the CDR3 is TGTGCCAGCAGCCATTCCACTAGCGGGAGCTCCTACAATGAGCAGTTCTTC. Amino acids: CASSHSTSGSSYNEQFF.

The chain recombines TRBV5-4 with TRBJ1-1; a weak D match, TRBD1 (6 bases). Trimming stripped 3 bases from V and 5 bases from J, with 14 bases between. CDR3 length: 14 amino acids. Germline V gene lookup returns CDR1 SGHNT and CDR2 YYREEE (reference sequence). CDR3 protein: CASSSNTGWTEAFF. As DNA, the CDR3 is TGTGCCAGCAGCTCGAACACAGGGTGGACTGAAGCTTTCTTT. Complete variable domain (other parts from reference TRBV5-4 and TRBJ1-1): ETGVTQSPTHLIKTRGQQVTLRCSSQSGHNTVSWYQQALGQGPQFIFQYYREEENGRGNFPPRFSGLQFPNYSSELNVNALELDDSALYLCASSSNTGWTEAFFGQGTRLTVV.

The V and J genes are TRBV15 and TRBJ2-1, with 7 nucleotides matching TRBD1. V lost 2 bases and J lost 9; bases outside the gene matches: 4. The CDR3 extends over 13 amino acids. Looked up from germline, CDR1 is LNHNV and CDR2 is YYDKDF (reference sequence). CDR3 in DNA: TGTGCCACCAGCAGACAGACAGGGAGTGAGCAGTTCTTC. Translating gives CATSRQTGSEQFF.

The chain couples TRBV4-1 to TRBJ1-1; D not resolved. The CDR3 is 14 residues long. CDR1 MGHRA and CDR2 YSYEKL come from the germline V gene. The germline V and J ends were trimmed by 2 bases and 1 base, with 8 bases remaining between them. CDR3 in amino acids: CASSQPLRNTEAFF. The CDR3 DNA sequence: TGCGCCAGCAGCCAACCTCTAAGGAACACTGAAGCTTTCTTT.

The CDR3, as DNA: TGTGCCAGCAGCCCCGGGTCTTTCGAAAAGGAGATGTTTTTT. Its protein product is CASSPGSFEKEMFF. V gene TRBV9 combines with J gene TRBJ1-4; no clear D. The V end was cut by 4 bases, the J end by 15 bases, with 22 bases between. The CDR3 has 14 residues. CDR1 is SGDLS, CDR2 YYNGEE, per germline.

This clone was recorded only once. The rearrangement joins TRBV10-2 to TRBJ2-5; 7 nucleotides agree with TRBD2. The CDR3 is 13 residues long. Germline trimming cut 6 bases from V and 1 base from J; bases unmatched to any gene: 2. The germline gives CDR1 WSHSY, CDR2 SAAADI. Written as DNA, the CDR3 is TGCGCCAGCAGATTAGCGGGCCAAGAGACCCAGTACTTC. Its translation is CASRLAGQETQYF.

The rearrangement links TRBV27 to TRBJ2-7; tentatively, D is TRBD1 (5 bases). Trimming cost V 1 base and J 4 bases, with 8 bases left between them. The CDR3 runs to 13 residues. Germline V gene lookup returns CDR1 MNHEY and CDR2 SMNVEV (reference sequence). Written as DNA, the CDR3 is TGTGCCAGCAGTTTATTCGACAGTTACGAGCAGTACTTC. Protein product: CASSLFDSYEQYF.

The rearrangement uses TRBV19 and TRBJ1-5; TRBD1 matches at 7 bases. The CDR3 loop spans 14 amino acids. The V and J ends lost 7 bases and 3 bases, in that order; junction bases with no gene match: 6. Germline V gene data show CDR1 as LNHDA and CDR2 as SQIVND (reference sequence). The CDR3 reads CASTLDRANQPQHF. DNA of the CDR3: TGTGCCAGTACCCTTGACAGGGCCAATCAGCCCCAGCATTTT.

V is TRBV7-8 and J is TRBJ2-1; the match to TRBD1 covers 7 bases. V lost 2 bases and J lost 1; bases outside the gene matches: 2. This CDR3 has 15 residues. The V gene's germline CDR1 is SGHVS and CDR2 FQNEAQ. The CDR3 here is CASSLLGQSYNEQFF. CDR3 DNA sequence: TGTGCCAGCAGCTTATTGGGACAGTCCTACAATGAGCAGTTCTTC. The whole variable domain, remainder taken from reference TRBV7-8 and TRBJ2-1, is GAGVSQSPRYKVAKRGQDVALRCDPISGHVSLFWYQQALGQGPEFLTYFQNEAQLDKSGLPSDRFFAERPEGSVSTLKIQRTQQEDSAVYLCASSLLGQSYNEQFFGPGTRLTVL.

V and J are TRBV4-1 and TRBJ2-1, with 11 bases identical to TRBD2. The CDR3 has 17 residues. Germline CDR1 is MGHRA and CDR2 is YSYEKL. J gave up 4 bases and V 0 bases, and 5 bases lay outside the gene matches. DNA for the CDR3: TGCGCCAGCAGCCAAGATGAGGCTAGCGGGAGGTACAATGAGCAGTTCTTC. Its translation: CASSQDEASGRYNEQFF.

The chain couples TRBV5-1 to TRBJ2-1, with D perhaps assigned TRBD1 or TRBD2 (5 bases each). Between the trimmed V and J ends, which lost 1 base and 9 bases, there was a span of 17 bases. This CDR3 contains 15 residues. Germline V gene data show CDR1 as SGHRS and CDR2 as YFSETQ. The CDR3 bases are TGCGCCAGCAGCTTGAGTGAGGGGTTTAGGGTTGAGCAGTTCTTC. Translated: CASSLSEGFRVEQFF.

About this clone: A junction boundary mismatches the germline segment, possibly from a read error. The chain links TRBV2 to TRBJ1-6, with D unresolved. Germline-derived CDR1 and CDR2 are SNHLY and FYNNEI. The CDR3 length is 14 residues. CDR3 in amino acids: CASSVMGYNSLLHF. The CDR3 DNA reads TGTGCCAGCAGTGTCATGGGCTATAATTCACTCCTCCACTTT.

The table lists this clone with a few counts. This chain connects TRBV5-4 to TRBJ1-2, with 9 bases matching TRBD1. Germline V gene lookup returns CDR1 SGHNT and CDR2 YYREEE (reference sequence). This CDR3 comprises 14 residues. The junction had 8 bases not matched to a gene; V was cut back by 3 bases and J by 8 bases. CDR3 coding DNA: TGTGCCAGCAGCTCGTCCCGGGACAGGGACGGCTACACCTTC. Translated, it gives CASSSSRDRDGYTF.

CDR3 in amino acids: CASSLVAPVVPQRNNEKLFF. DNA for the CDR3: TGCGCCAGCAGCTTGGTTGCCCCCGTAGTCCCCCAGCGAAATAATGAAAAACTGTTTTTT. The chain is built from TRBV5-1 and TRBJ1-4, with D unresolved. Germline V gives CDR1 SGHRS, CDR2 YFSETQ. The CDR3 spans 20 residues. V was shortened by 0 bases and J by 4 bases, with 25 bases between the two germline ends.

The rearrangement uses TRBV4-3 and TRBJ2-1, with 8 bases fitting TRBD2. CDR3 length equals 15 residues. Germline V lookup: CDR1 LGHNA, CDR2 YSLEER. J was trimmed by 9 bases and V by 1 base; bases with no gene match: 8. CDR3 sequence reads: CASSQGHGRGGEQFF. CDR3 nucleotide sequence: TGCGCCAGCAGCCAAGGCCACGGGAGGGGTGGTGAGCAGTTCTTC.

The chain carries TRBV24-1 and TRBJ2-7; no definite D call. The CDR3 extends over 14 amino acids. From germline, CDR1 is KGHDR and CDR2 SFDVKD. The V gene lost 5 bases and the J gene lost 2 bases, with 12 bases spanning the gap. CDR3: CATSVRSVTYEQYV. Written as DNA, the CDR3 is TGTGCCACCAGTGTGAGAAGCGTAACCTACGAGCAGTACGTC.

J is TRBJ1-5 and V is TRBV24-1; 9 bases are a match to TRBD1. V shed 7 bases, J shed 5 bases, and the junction held 8 bases outside the gene matches. Per germline, CDR1 KGHDR and CDR2 SFDVKD. CDR3 length: 15 residues. The CDR3 loop reads CATSSGQGYDQPQHF. The CDR3 region has the DNA TGTGCCACCAGCTCGGGACAGGGATATGATCAGCCCCAGCATTTT.

V gene TRBV11-1 combines with J gene TRBJ1-2, with a possible D match to TRBD1 (5 bases). The germline V gene has CDR1 SGHAT and CDR2 FQDESV (reference sequence). V dropped 2 bases and J dropped 5 bases, with 18 bases sitting between them. The CDR3 sequence is 16 residues long. The CDR3 loop reads CASSLFRGPLLYGYTF. CDR3 DNA: TGTGCCAGCAGCTTATTTCGGGGCCCACTCCTTTATGGCTACACCTTC.

This chain connects TRBV3-1 (or the pseudogene TRBV3-2) to TRBJ1-1; D ambiguous. Germline V CDR1 and CDR2: LGHDT, YNNKEL (reference sequence). V was shortened by 7 bases and J by 14 bases, with 20 bases between the two germline ends. The CDR3 is 12 residues long. CDR3 amino acids: CASTFEGRGLFF. The CDR3 DNA reads as TGTGCCAGCACCTTCGAGGGCAGAGGGCTATTCTTT.

This clone has only a few counts. The chain joins TRBV12-5 to TRBJ2-7; D is possibly TRBD1 (5 bases). V lost 0 bases, J lost 3 bases, and 24 bases lay in between. Per the germline V gene, CDR1 is LGHNT and CDR2 is FRNRAP. This CDR3 comprises 19 residues. As DNA, the CDR3 is TGTGCTAGTGGTTTGGTATTCCCCATATTCCGGCAGGGTGGCTACGAGCAGTACTTC. Its protein is CASGLVFPIFRQGGYEQYF.

The chain employs TRBV7-3 and TRBJ1-1; D gene ambiguous. CDR1 is SGHTA, CDR2 FQGTGA, per germline. Trimming cost V 5 bases and J 4 bases, with 14 bases left between them. The CDR3 is made up of 14 amino acids. The CDR3 region has the DNA TGTGCCAGCAGCCCCTCTTCGGGGAGCACTGAAGCTTTCTTT. Its protein product is CASSPSSGSTEAFF.

This chain links TRBV4-2 with TRBJ1-1, with D maybe TRBD1 (5 bases). The germline CDR1 and CDR2 sequences are LGHNA and YNFKEQ. CDR3 length equals 15 residues. The ends were cut back, 4 bases at V and 2 bases at J, with 14 bases in the middle. CDR3 region: CASSPIRDSNTEAFF. The CDR3 DNA sequence: TGTGCCAGCAGCCCAATCCGGGACTCTAACACTGAAGCTTTCTTT.

The V call is TRBV11-2, the J call TRBJ1-2; weak D call: TRBD1 (5 bases). The CDR3 spans 15 residues. CDR1 is SGHAT, CDR2 FQNNGV, per germline. V lost 2 bases and J lost 3, with 13 bases in between. The CDR3 region has the DNA TGTGCCAGCAGCTTAATGGCGACAGCGTACTATGGCTACACCTTC. Protein sequence: CASSLMATAYYGYTF.